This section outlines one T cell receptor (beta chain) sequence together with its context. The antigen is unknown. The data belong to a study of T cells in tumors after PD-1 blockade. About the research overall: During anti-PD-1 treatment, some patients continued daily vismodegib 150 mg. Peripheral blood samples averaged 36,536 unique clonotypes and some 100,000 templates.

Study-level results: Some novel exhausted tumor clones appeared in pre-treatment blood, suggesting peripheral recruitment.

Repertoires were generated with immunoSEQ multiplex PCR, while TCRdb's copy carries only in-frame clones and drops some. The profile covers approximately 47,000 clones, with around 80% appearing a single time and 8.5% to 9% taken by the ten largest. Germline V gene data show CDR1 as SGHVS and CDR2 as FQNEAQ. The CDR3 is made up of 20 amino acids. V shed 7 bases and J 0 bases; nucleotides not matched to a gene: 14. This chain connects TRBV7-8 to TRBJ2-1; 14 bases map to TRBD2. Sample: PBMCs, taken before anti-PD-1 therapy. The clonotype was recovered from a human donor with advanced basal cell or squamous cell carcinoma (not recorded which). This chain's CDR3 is CASITPLGTSGGSSYNEQFF. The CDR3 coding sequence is TGTGCCAGCATCACCCCCCTGGGGACTAGCGGGGGAAGCTCCTACAATGAGCAGTTCTTC.